The source of this TCR beta chain is a study of identical twins. Whole-study findings and limits: Partly confounded zero-insertion analyses could result from invariant MAIT and iNKT cells.

Comments on this clonotype: Its target is not known.

TCRdb processed the 5' RACE reads anew with MiXCR; each CDR3 protein has one entry. Among under 1 million distinct CDR3 sequences listed, roughly 12% were seen once. Trimming cost V 6 bases and J 9 bases; bases outside gene matches: 10. Germline CDR1 is SNHLY and CDR2 is FYNNEI. The CDR3 contains 14 residues. In every case, the donor was a healthy Caucasian. These sequences were also reported in another study, on yellow fever vaccine responses in identical twins. This second study notes: Twins reportedly had a vaccine T cell response that seemed partly convergent, partly personalized.

Source material: PBMCs. The receptor was isolated from a woman aged 18-30 years in good health. V gene TRBV2 combines with J gene TRBJ2-1, with TRBD1 identical over 8 bases. CDR3 region: CASSLRRGPGEQFF. The CDR3 DNA sequence: TGTGCCAGCAGCTTACGCAGGGGGCCGGGTGAGCAGTTCTTC.